These T cell receptor beta chains were read from a single sample in a study of blood T cell repertoires in COVID-19. Repertoires were generated with immunoSEQ multiplex PCR, while TCRdb's copy carries only in-frame clones and drops some. Seen here are about 300,000 clones, 85% to 90% observed once, and the top ten hold around 4.6%. The specimen was PBMCs or T cells enriched from blood (not recorded which). The receptor source for this set is a young man who had recovered from COVID-19. The CDR3 runs from the conserved cysteine through the conserved F or W. A D gene is named only where the DNA matches it firmly. The size field is filled for only some rows; it gives once, few, many or a size class.

clone size	D gene	V gene	J gene	CDR3 DNA	CDR3 protein
.	TRBD1	TRBV7-9	TRBJ2-1	TGTGCCAGCAGCGCTCCGGGACAGGGTGATGAGCAGTTCTTC	CASSAPGQGDEQFF
once	.	TRBV24-1	TRBJ2-1	TGTGCCACCAGTGGCAGGGGATGGTACAATGAGCAGTTCTTC	CATSGRGWYNEQFF
.	TRBD2	TRBV4-1	TRBJ2-3	TGCGCCAGCAGCCCCAGGGCAAGCGGGGGGGCCGCAGATACGCAGTATTTT	CASSPRASGGAADTQYF
.	TRBD1	TRBV11-2	TRBJ1-6	TGTGCCAGCAGCGCCCAGGGGGCGGCCCAAAGGTATAATTCACCCCTCCACTTT	CASSAQGAAQRYNSPLHF
.	TRBD1	TRBV5-1	TRBJ2-5	TGCGCCAGCAGCTCGCTAACGGGGCAGGGGGAGCATCAAGAGACCCAGTACTTC	CASSSLTGQGEHQETQYF
.	TRBD2	TRBV11-3	TRBJ2-7	TGTGCCAGCAGCAACCCGGGGGGTTCCTACGAGCAGTACTTC	CASSNPGGSYEQYF
few	TRBD2	TRBV5-1	TRBJ2-7	TGCGCCAGCAGCTCGAAGACTAGCGGGGGGACCTCATACGAGCAGTACTTC	CASSSKTSGGTSYEQYF
.	TRBD1	TRBV7-9	TRBJ1-1	TGTGCCAGCAGCTTAGCACAGGGGGGGAGCACTGAAGCTTTCTTT	CASSLAQGGSTEAFF
once	.	TRBV4-1	TRBJ1-5	TGCGCCAGCAGCCAAGAGAGGGGACACGATAGCAATCAGCCCCAGCATTTT	CASSQERGHDSNQPQHF
.	.	TRBV28	TRBJ1-1	TGTGCCAGCATCCTTGGGGGGGGCACCCTCATGAACACTGAAGCTTTCTTT	CASILGGGTLMNTEAFF
.	.	TRBV27	TRBJ2-5	TGTGCCAGCAGCCGATTACTGGCAGCGGTCCCCGGGACCCAGTACTTC	CASSRLLAAVPGTQYF
.	.	TRBV30	TRBJ1-3	TGTGCCTGGAGTGGGGGGCCAGGAAACACCATATATTTT	CAWSGGPGNTIYF
once	.	TRBV24-1	TRBJ2-7	TGTGCCACCAGTGATCAGGGGGAGCAGTACTTC	CATSDQGEQYF
.	TRBD1	TRBV14	TRBJ2-5	TGTGCCAGCAGCCTCCGACTCCTACAGGGGCGACAAGAGACCCAGTACTTC	CASSLRLLQGRQETQYF
.	TRBD1	TRBV3-1/TRBV3-2	TRBJ1-6	TGTGCCAGCAGCCAAGCCACAGGGGGCAATTCACCCCTCCACTTT	CASSQATGGNSPLHF
.	TRBD1	TRBV5-6	TRBJ1-5	TGTGCCAGCAGCCTTGGACAGGGGAGCTTAGCCCAGCATTTT	CASSLGQGSLAQHF
few	TRBD2	TRBV27	TRBJ2-2	TGTGCCAGCAGTTTATCGGGACCCCTGGCGGGAGGGCCAATCGGGGAGCTGTTTTTT	CASSLSGPLAGGPIGELFF
.	.	TRBV6-5	TRBJ2-2	TGTGCCAGCAGTTACAGGGTAGCGCGGCCCGGGGAGCTGTTTTTT	CASSYRVARPGELFF
.	TRBD1	TRBV18	TRBJ1-1	TGTGCCAGCTCACCACCGAACAGGGGGTCCCTGCTGGTCACTGAAGCTTTCTTT	CASSPPNRGSLLVTEAFF
.	.	TRBV19	TRBJ1-3	TGTGCCAGTAGTTCTTCCCTCTCTGGAAACACCATATATTTT	CASSSSLSGNTIYF
.	.	TRBV7-8	TRBJ1-6	TGTGCCAGCACCCGGAGGGAAGATAATTCACCCCTCCACTTT	CASTRREDNSPLHF
.	TRBD1	TRBV30	TRBJ2-2	TGTGCCTGGTCCAGGGGGCAAACCGGGGAGCTGTTTTTT	CAWSRGQTGELFF
.	.	TRBV5-1	TRBJ2-5	TGCGCCAGCAGCTTGGCCGAAGAGACCCAGTACTTC	CASSLAEETQYF
.	.	TRBV29-1	TRBJ1-4	TGCAGCGCCAGGGATTATTATGAAAAACTGTTTTTT	CSARDYYEKLFF
.	.	TRBV6-5	TRBJ1-1	TGTGCCAACTTATGGTTCGGGACACGGAACACTGAAGCTTTCTTT	CANLWFGTRNTEAFF
.	.	TRBV20-1	TRBJ2-7	TGCAGTGCTAGTCTCATGACGGGACTCCCACAGTACTTC	CSASLMTGLPQYF
.	TRBD1	TRBV6-5	TRBJ2-7	TGTGCCAGCAGTTACGACAGGGGGATCGACGAGCAGTACTTC	CASSYDRGIDEQYF
.	.	TRBV9	TRBJ1-2	TGTGCCAGCAGCGTATACAGGCGAGGCTATGGCTACACCTTC	CASSVYRRGYGYTF
.	.	TRBV28	TRBJ1-2	TGTGCCAGCAGCCTCCCTCAACATTCATCCTATGGCTACACCTTC	CASSLPQHSSYGYTF
.	TRBD2	TRBV11-3	TRBJ2-1	TGTGCCAGCAGCCCGGGGGGGCCGGTAGGCGAGCAGTTCTTC	CASSPGGPVGEQFF
.	.	TRBV18	TRBJ2-1	TGTGCCAGCTCACCCGACAGTAGTTTCTACAATGAGCAGTTCTTC	CASSPDSSFYNEQFF
.	.	TRBV27	TRBJ2-1	TGTGCCACCCAAAGGCTAGCAAGGGGGAATGAGCAGTTCTTC	CATQRLARGNEQFF
.	.	TRBV6-7	TRBJ2-7	TGTGCCAGCAGCTTTGGGCGCTACTACGAGCAGTACTTC	CASSFGRYYEQYF
.	.	TRBV30	TRBJ2-2	TGTGCCTGGAGTGTTGGTGGCCGGGGAGCTGTTTTT	CAWSVGGRGAVF
.	TRBD2	TRBV3-1/TRBV3-2	TRBJ2-3	TGTGCCAGCAGCCCGAGCGGGGCCAGCACAGATACGCAGTATTTT	CASSPSGASTDTQYF
once	TRBD1	TRBV29-1	TRBJ2-2	TGCAGCGGGTCGACAGGGCCCGGGGAGCTGTTTTTT	CSGSTGPGELFF
.	.	TRBV29-1	TRBJ2-7	TGCAGCGTTGAAGATGCTCCCTATTGGAGGGTGACCTACGAGCAGTACTTC	CSVEDAPYWRVTYEQYF
.	TRBD2	TRBV18	TRBJ2-7	TGTGCCAGCTCACCAATCCCGGGGGGACCGACCTACGAGCAGTACTTC	CASSPIPGGPTYEQYF
.	TRBD2	TRBV7-9	TRBJ2-7	TGTGCCAGCAGCTTGGGACTAGCGGGAGGGGGCTACGAGCAGTACTTC	CASSLGLAGGGYEQYF
.	.	TRBV5-6	TRBJ1-2	TGTGCCAGCAGCTTAGCAGGGTACGATGGCTACACCTTC	CASSLAGYDGYTF
.	TRBD2	TRBV19	TRBJ2-1	TGTGCCAGTCGAGCGGGATATTATAGTGAGCAGTTCTTC	CASRAGYYSEQFF
.	TRBD1	TRBV6-5	TRBJ2-5	TGTGCCAGCAGTTCTCAGGGGGCGCAGACCCAGTACTTC	CASSSQGAQTQYF
.	.	TRBV29-1	TRBJ1-2	TGCAGCGTTGATCACATCCCCCAGGACAGATCGAACTATGGCTACACCTTC	CSVDHIPQDRSNYGYTF
.	.	TRBV6-5	TRBJ2-5	TGTGCCAGCAGTACACCGACAGGTACCCAAGAGACCCAGTACTTC	CASSTPTGTQETQYF
.	.	TRBV5-1	TRBJ2-2	TGCGCCAGCACCCCGGGACAAATGAACACCGGGGAGCTGTTTTTT	CASTPGQMNTGELFF
.	.	TRBV11-3	TRBJ2-1	TGTGCCAGCAGCCTAAGCGGGTATTCCTACAATGAGCAGTTCTTC	CASSLSGYSYNEQFF
.	TRBD1	TRBV18	TRBJ1-6	TGTGCCAGCTCAGATTTGGGACAGGGTAAATCACCCCTCCACTTT	CASSDLGQGKSPLHF
.	TRBD2	TRBV7-8	TRBJ2-3	TGTGCCAGCAGCCTTACCCCTAGCGGGGGGTACACAGATACGCAGTATTTT	CASSLTPSGGYTDTQYF
.	.	TRBV11-2	TRBJ1-3	TGTGCCAGCAGCTTAGAGCGGTCTAGAAACACCATATATTTT	CASSLERSRNTIYF
.	TRBD1	TRBV5-8	TRBJ2-6	TGTGCCAGCAGCACCTACCGGGACAGCAACTCTGGGGCCAACGTCCTGACTTTC	CASSTYRDSNSGANVLTF
.	TRBD2	TRBV5-5	TRBJ2-1	TGTGCCAGCAGCTTGGGGACTAGCGGGACGGGCGAGCAGTTCTTC	CASSLGTSGTGEQFF
.	TRBD2	TRBV10-1	TRBJ2-3	TGCGCCAGCAGTCCCGGGACTAGCGGGGGGGCAGCAGATACGCAGTATTTT	CASSPGTSGGAADTQYF
.	.	TRBV27	TRBJ1-1	TGTGCCAGCAGCCCATGGGGGGAGACTGAAGCTTTCTTT	CASSPWGETEAFF
.	TRBD2	TRBV18	TRBJ2-7	TGTGCCAGCTCCTCACGAGGAGGTAGCGGGGGGGCCTTCTCCTACGAGCAGTACTTC	CASSSRGGSGGAFSYEQYF
.	TRBD1	TRBV5-1	TRBJ1-1	TGCGCCAGCAGCCTAGGCAGGGGGCTAACTGAAGCTTTCTTT	CASSLGRGLTEAFF
.	TRBD2	TRBV4-1	TRBJ2-1	TGCGCCAGCAGCCAAGAAGCCCCCCTAGCGGGAGGAAAGAATTGGGGATTCTTC	CASSQEAPLAGGKNWGFF
.	.	TRBV30	TRBJ1-4	TGTGCCTGGAGTGATGAGACATCCAAAGGAGAAAAACTGTTTTTT	CAWSDETSKGEKLFF
.	TRBD2	TRBV3-1/TRBV3-2	TRBJ2-7	TGTGCCAGCAGCCGCCGACTAGCGGGAGTTGAGGAGCAGTACTTC	CASSRRLAGVEEQYF
.	TRBD2	TRBV19	TRBJ2-7	TGTGCCAGTAGTATAGAAGGACTAGCGGACTCCTACGAGCAGTACTTC	CASSIEGLADSYEQYF